The 31 T cell receptor beta chains reported below all come from one sample, sequenced in a study of early T cells in non-severe SARS-CoV-2 infection. One entry per CDR3 protein, called by TCRdb with MiXCR from the 5' RACE reads. The sample consists of 70,000 to 95,000 distinct CDR3 sequences, approximately 15% of them appearing once. Source material: whole blood. All receptors come from an adult who was a healthcare worker with PCR-confirmed SARS-CoV-2 infection or an uninfected control (not recorded which).

This clonotype was recorded a few times. V is TRBV7-8 and J is TRBJ2-7; tentatively, D is TRBD2 (6 bases). V gave up 1 base and J gave up 6 bases, with 10 bases separating them. Germline assignment: CDR1 SGHVS and CDR2 FQNEAQ. The CDR3 covers 13 residues. The CDR3 here is CASSLVSGSEQYV. CDR3 DNA sequence: TGTGCCAGCAGCTTAGTCTCCGGGAGCGAGCAGTACGTC.

This clonotype has just a few counts. The chain uses TRBV20-1 and TRBJ2-7, with 7 bases identical to TRBD1. The junction had 7 bases not matched to a gene; V was cut back by 0 bases and J by 5 bases. The CDR3 length is 14 residues. Germline CDR1 and CDR2: DFQATT and SNEGSKA (reference sequence). CDR3 sequence (DNA): TGCAGTGCTAGAGACGGACAGGTAAAGAACGAGCAGTACGTC. It yields the protein CSARDGQVKNEQYV.

Ten or more counts support this clonotype. The J gene is TRBJ2-6, the V gene TRBV7-9; D is uncertain. From germline, CDR1 is SEHNR and CDR2 FQNEAQ (reference sequence). Trimming cost V 5 bases and J 4 bases, with 12 bases left between them. The CDR3 runs 15 residues. CDR3: CASSHRRYGANVLTF. As DNA, the CDR3 is TGTGCCAGCAGCCACCGTAGGTACGGGGCCAACGTCCTGACTTTC. Full variable domain (remainder filled in from reference TRBV7-9 and TRBJ2-6): DTGVSQNPRHKITKRGQNVTFRCDPISEHNRLYWYRQTLGQGPEFLTYFQNEAQLEKSRLLSDRFSAERPKGSFSTLEIQRTEQGDSAMYLCASSHRRYGANVLTFGAGSRLTVL.

This clonotype appeared a few times. This chain joins TRBV7-2 and TRBJ2-2; a possible D gene is TRBD1 (6 bases). From germline, CDR1 is SGHTA and CDR2 FQGNSA. V was pared by 3 bases and J by 5 bases, with 13 bases between. The CDR3 length is 15 residues. CDR3 sequence reads: CASSFGTRGTGELFF. CDR3 DNA: TGTGCCAGCAGCTTCGGGACGAGGGGGACCGGGGAGCTGTTTTTT.

The DNA of the CDR3 is TGTGCCAGCAGGACACTAAGCTCTGGAAACACCATATATTTT. Translation: CASRTLSSGNTIYF. This sequence joins TRBV11-2 and TRBJ1-3; no definite D call. V dropped 6 bases and J dropped 0 bases, with 9 bases sitting between them. CDR1 and CDR2 (germline): SGHAT, FQNNGV. This CDR3 comprises 14 residues.

This clonotype was counted a few times. The chain's CDR3 is CASSPNSGHSYNEQFF. The CDR3 DNA follows: TGCGCCAGCAGCCCCAATAGCGGCCACTCCTACAATGAGCAGTTCTTC. The rearrangement links TRBV5-1 to TRBJ2-1; tentatively, D is TRBD2 (6 bases). CDR3 length: 16 residues. The germline V gene has CDR1 SGHRS and CDR2 YFSETQ. V lost 4 bases and J 0 bases, leaving 14 bases between the germline ends.

In its sample, this clonotype was seen a few times. The V gene is TRBV5-6, the J gene TRBJ1-2; D remains unclear. Trimming cost V 0 bases and J 4 bases, with 13 bases left between them. The germline V gene has CDR1 SGHDT and CDR2 YYEEEE. There are 15 residues in the CDR3. This chain's CDR3 is CASSLAGPPTYGYTF. The CDR3 DNA reads as TGTGCCAGCAGCTTGGCGGGTCCGCCGACCTATGGCTACACCTTC.

In this sample, this clonotype turned up a few times. The rearrangement joins TRBV5-4 to TRBJ1-2, with 11 nucleotides matching TRBD1. CDR3 length: 14 amino acids. Trimming cost V 4 bases and J 7 bases; bases outside gene matches: 6. Germline-derived CDR1 and CDR2 are SGHNT and YYREEE (reference sequence). The CDR3 sequence: CASSRDRGDRGYTF. CDR3 DNA: TGTGCCAGCAGCAGGGACAGGGGGGACCGTGGCTACACCTTC.

V and J are TRBV5-6 and TRBJ2-5; D is possibly TRBD2 (5 bases). V lost 1 base, J lost 5 bases, and 15 bases lay in between. The CDR3 is made up of 15 amino acids. The germline gives CDR1 SGHDT, CDR2 YYEEEE. DNA for the CDR3: TGTGCCAGCAGCTTGTGGCCGGGGATCGGGGAGACCCAGTACTTC. Residues: CASSLWPGIGETQYF. Based on the CDR3 plus reference TRBV5-6 and TRBJ2-5, the full variable domain is DAGVTQSPTHLIKTRGQQVTLRCSPKSGHDTVSWYQQALGQGPQFIFQYYEEEERQRGNFPDRFSGHQFPNYSSELNVNALLLGDSALYLCASSLWPGIGETQYFGPGTRLLVL.

The sample holds a few counts of this clonotype. J is TRBJ2-4 and V is TRBV10-3; 14 bases agree with TRBD2. The germline V gene encodes CDR1 ENHRY and CDR2 SYGVKD. The CDR3 totals 17 residues. V shed 6 bases, J shed 6 bases, and the junction held 10 bases outside the gene matches. The CDR3 region has the DNA TGTGCCATCAGACCTGGGACTAGCGGGGGCCAGGGAAACATTCAGTACTTC. Its protein product is CAIRPGTSGGQGNIQYF.

This clonotype has more than one count but fewer than ten. V gene TRBV19 combines with J gene TRBJ1-5, with a tentative D call TRBD1 (5 bases). CDR3 length: 15 amino acids. Germline CDR1 and CDR2: LNHDA and SQIVND (reference sequence). V shed 1 base and J shed 4 bases, with 11 bases lying between them. CDR3: CASSIGQRGNQPQHF. The CDR3 DNA reads TGTGCCAGTAGTATAGGCCAGCGGGGGAATCAGCCCCAGCATTTT.

This clonotype was seen a few times. The chain joins TRBV12-3 or TRBV12-4 to TRBJ1-1, with 7 bases fitting TRBD1. The V gene end was trimmed by 5 bases and the J gene end by 4 bases; junction bases not matched to a gene: 4. The CDR3 spans 13 residues. The CDR3 DNA reads TGTGCCAGCAGTCTAAACAGGGGCACTGAAGCTTTCTTT. It encodes CASSLNRGTEAFF.

This clonotype was seen a few times. The chain has TRBV18 and TRBJ1-5; D uncertain. The germline V gene has CDR1 KGHSH and CDR2 LQKENI. This CDR3 has 17 residues. The germline V and J ends were trimmed by 3 bases and 2 bases, with 17 bases remaining between them. The chain's CDR3 is CASSPRQVIAGNQPQHF. The DNA of the CDR3 is TGTGCCAGCTCACCCAGGCAGGTAATAGCGGGCAATCAGCCCCAGCATTTT.

The chain has TRBV7-2 and TRBJ2-1, with a tentative D call TRBD2 (6 bases). V was shortened by 5 bases and J by 0 bases, with 14 bases between the two germline ends. CDR1 and CDR2 (germline): SGHTA, FQGNSA. The CDR3 has 16 residues. This CDR3 reads CASSQKRASSYNEQFF. The CDR3 DNA follows: TGTGCCAGCAGCCAGAAGCGGGCTAGCTCCTACAATGAGCAGTTCTTC.

The chain combines TRBV4-2 with TRBJ2-1, with D uncertain. V was clipped by 3 bases and J by 9 bases, with 21 bases between them. Germline values: CDR1 LGHNA, CDR2 YNFKEQ. This CDR3 is 16 amino acids long. The CDR3 sequence is CASSQSSSLGLSEQFF. In DNA form, the CDR3 reads TGTGCCAGCAGCCAGTCTTCCTCGCTGGGCCTTAGTGAGCAGTTCTTC.

The chain links TRBV11-2 to TRBJ1-2; D is undetermined. The CDR3 covers 13 residues. Germline CDR1 and CDR2: SGHAT and FQNNGV. Between the trimmed V and J ends, which lost 4 bases and 2 bases, there was a span of 8 bases. CDR3 in DNA: TGTGCCAGCAGCTCCCTCAAAAACTATGGCTACACCTTC. Translated, it gives CASSSLKNYGYTF.

This sequence joins TRBV20-1 and TRBJ2-4, with D unresolved. The CDR3 contains 13 residues. Germline V gene sequence: CDR1 DFQATT, CDR2 SNEGSKA (reference sequence). Trimming removed 3 bases at V and 0 bases at J, with 6 bases between. The CDR3 region is CSASRVAKNIQYF. CDR3 in DNA: TGCAGTGCTAGTAGGGTAGCCAAAAACATTCAGTACTTC.

This clonotype was counted many times. The gene calls are TRBV19 and TRBJ2-6, with 10 bases aligning to TRBD1. The CDR3 is 17 residues long. Per germline, CDR1 LNHDA and CDR2 SQIVND (reference sequence). Trimming cost V 3 bases and J 1 base; bases outside gene matches: 3. The CDR3 coding sequence is TGTGCCAGTAGTATCGGGACAGGGGTTTCTGGGGCCAACGTCCTGACTTTC. Protein product: CASSIGTGVSGANVLTF.

This clonotype occurred a few times. This rearrangement joins TRBV9 to TRBJ1-4, with TRBD1 matching 9 bases. This CDR3 contains 16 residues. Trimming cost V 2 bases and J 6 bases; bases outside gene matches: 8. Germline CDR1 is SGDLS and CDR2 is YYNGEE. CDR3 loop: CASSVTQGAMDEKLFF. Here the CDR3 DNA reads TGTGCCAGCAGCGTTACACAGGGGGCGATGGATGAAAAACTGTTTTTT.

This chain uses TRBV7-2 with TRBJ2-3; weak D call: TRBD2 (5 bases). This CDR3 has 15 amino acids. The germline V gene has CDR1 SGHTA and CDR2 FQGNSA. The ends were cut back, 2 bases at V and 3 bases at J, with 12 bases in the middle. CDR3 bases: TGTGCCAGCAGCTTACGGGGTTTTAGGACAGATACGCAGTATTTT. It specifies CASSLRGFRTDTQYF.

This clonotype has a handful of counts. The chain combines TRBV30 with TRBJ1-2; no firm D call. CDR1 is GTSNPN and CDR2 is SVGIG in the germline V gene (reference sequence). The CDR3 covers 16 residues. V lost 1 base and J lost 4, with 19 bases in between. CDR3 coding DNA: TGTGCCTGGAGTGGATTGTACCTCCCCTTGGCCTATGGCTACACCTTC. Amino acids: CAWSGLYLPLAYGYTF.

This clonotype was seen only a few times. This chain joins TRBV6-6 and TRBJ2-7; D tentatively reads TRBD1 or TRBD2 (7 bases each). CDR1 is MNHNY, CDR2 SVGAGI, per germline (reference sequence). V gave up 5 bases and J gave up 3 bases, with 20 bases separating them. The CDR3 has 16 residues. The CDR3, as DNA: TGTGCCAGCAGTACCCAGGGGGGGAGGGCCTACTACGAGCAGTACGTC. This encodes CASSTQGGRAYYEQYV.

The gene calls are TRBV24-1 and TRBJ2-3; D call uncertain. There are 14 residues in the CDR3. CDR1 and CDR2 from the germline V gene are KGHDR and SFDVKD. The V and J ends lost 0 bases and 8 bases respectively, with 11 bases between them. In DNA, the CDR3 is TGTGCCACCAGTGATTTGCCGGGTCGCGGTACGCAGTATTTT. It codes for CATSDLPGRGTQYF.

This clonotype has ten or more counts. The rearrangement joins TRBV7-3 to TRBJ2-2; D is perhaps TRBD2 (6 bases). V was cut by 2 bases and J by 7 bases, with 17 bases left in between. Germline V gene data show CDR1 as SGHTA and CDR2 as FQGTGA. This CDR3 comprises 16 residues. Written as DNA, the CDR3 is TGTGCCAGCAGCTTAGTACGGAGGGAGCGGGTCGGGGAGCTGTTTTTT. It is translated as CASSLVRRERVGELFF.

This clonotype was picked up many times. The chain couples TRBV3-1 to TRBJ2-7, with TRBD1 matching over 9 bases. J lost 4 bases, V lost 4 bases, and 8 bases had no gene match. Germline V gene data show CDR1 as LGHDT and CDR2 as YNNKEL (reference sequence). The CDR3 is made up of 15 amino acids. As DNA, the CDR3 is TGTGCCAGCAGCCTAGGTTTGGGACAGGGTTACGAGCAGTACGTC. Translated: CASSLGLGQGYEQYV.

The V gene is TRBV6-1, the J gene TRBJ2-3; D gene ambiguous. This CDR3 has 15 amino acids. In germline, CDR1 is MNHNS, CDR2 SASEGT. V was clipped by 1 base and J by 0 bases, with 8 bases between them. The CDR3 loop reads CASSEEDGSTDTQYF. CDR3 nucleotide sequence: TGTGCCAGCAGTGAAGAGGACGGTAGCACAGATACGCAGTATTTT.

The rearrangement links TRBV20-1 to TRBJ2-4; no definite D call. Per germline, CDR1 DFQATT and CDR2 SNEGSKA (reference sequence). Trimming pared 0 bases from V and 0 bases from J, leaving 9 bases between. The CDR3 covers 15 residues. The CDR3, as DNA: TGCAGTGCTAGAGATTTGTCCATAGCCAAAAACATTCAGTACTTC. Its translation: CSARDLSIAKNIQYF.

The chain has TRBV20-1 and TRBJ2-6; the D is unclear. Trimming stripped 4 bases from V and 2 bases from J, with 12 bases between. Germline CDR1 reads DFQATT; CDR2 reads SNEGSKA (reference sequence). The CDR3 is 15 residues long. CDR3 protein: CSATTAVTGANVLTF. CDR3 bases: TGCAGTGCTACTACGGCGGTCACTGGGGCCAACGTCCTGACTTTC.

The table lists this clonotype with a few counts. The chain combines TRBV25-1 with TRBJ2-5; no firm D call. The CDR3 runs 15 residues. V lost 3 bases and J 7 bases, leaving 18 bases between the germline ends. CDR1 and CDR2 (germline): MGHDK, SYGVNS. CDR3 protein: CASSEPFGSSVTQYF. The CDR3 nucleotides read TGTGCCAGCAGTGAGCCTTTCGGCTCCTCAGTGACCCAGTACTTC. Full variable domain (remainder filled in from reference TRBV25-1 and TRBJ2-5): EADIYQTPRYLVIGTGKKITLECSQTMGHDKMYWYQQDPGMELHLIHYSYGVNSTEKGDLSSESTVSRIRTEHFPLTLESARPSHTSQYLCASSEPFGSSVTQYFGPGTRLLVL.

The chain carries TRBV29-1 and TRBJ1-1, with TRBD1 identical over 10 bases. This CDR3 has 17 amino acids. The V gene end was trimmed by 6 bases and the J gene end by 3 bases; junction bases not matched to a gene: 16. Germline values: CDR1 SQVTM, CDR2 ANQGSEA. The DNA for the CDR3 is TGCAGCGTGGCTAGTCCGGGACAGGGGCCCTTATACACTGAAGCTTTCTTT. Translation: CSVASPGQGPLYTEAFF.

The gene calls are TRBV12-3 or TRBV12-4 and TRBJ2-5; 8 bases fit TRBD2. The CDR3 extends over 19 amino acids. Unmatched junction bases numbered 21, after V lost 4 bases and J lost 5 bases. The CDR3 nucleotides are TGTGCCAGCAGTTCCCGGGCGGGTGCGGGGGGCTTATCAGCCGAGACCCAGTACTTC. Translation gives CASSSRAGAGGLSAETQYF.